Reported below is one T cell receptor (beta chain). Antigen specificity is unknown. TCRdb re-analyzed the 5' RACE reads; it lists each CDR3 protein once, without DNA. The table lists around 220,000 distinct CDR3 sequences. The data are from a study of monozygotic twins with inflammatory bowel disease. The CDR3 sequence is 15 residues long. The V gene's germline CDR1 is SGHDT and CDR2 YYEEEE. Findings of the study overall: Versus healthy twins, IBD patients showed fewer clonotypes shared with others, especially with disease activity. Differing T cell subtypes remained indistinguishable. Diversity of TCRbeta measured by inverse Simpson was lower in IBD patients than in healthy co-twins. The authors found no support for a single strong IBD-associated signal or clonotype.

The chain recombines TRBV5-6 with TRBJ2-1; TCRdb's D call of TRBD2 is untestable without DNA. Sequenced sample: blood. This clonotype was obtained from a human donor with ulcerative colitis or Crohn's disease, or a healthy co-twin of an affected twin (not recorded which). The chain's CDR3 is CASSRGLAGWHEQFF.